Below, one T cell receptor beta chain is given with its context. This sample is drawn from a study of prognosis after radiotherapy for stage I lung cancer. The overall study: Enrollment began in early 2018 and ended in 2019; the enrolled patients had stage I non-small cell lung cancer. Approximately twelve men and five or six women, aged about 53 to 84 and with a median age of about 75 years, made up the patients. Distant metastases showed up in four patients after radiotherapy, at a median of about 7 months, while about 16 showed no significant progression.

At each of two time points, about 6 milliliters of venous blood were taken. Per germline, CDR1 SGHRS and CDR2 YFSETQ. The CDR3 spans 15 residues. V shed 7 bases, J shed 3 bases, and the junction held 8 bases outside the gene matches. Starting from genomic DNA, TCR beta CDR3 was amplified through two-round multiplex PCR. Amplification in first-round PCR relied on primers specific to each TRBV and TRBJ gene. TCRdb re-derived calls from the multiplex PCR reads in MiXCR, one entry per CDR3 protein. The profile shows around 26,000 distinct CDR3 sequences, around 40% of them singletons. The specimen was PBMCs, collected before or after stereotactic body radiation therapy (not recorded which). This sequence originates from a donor over 45 with non-small cell lung cancer. The rearrangement uses TRBV5-1 and TRBJ1-4; 8 bases match TRBD1. The CDR3 DNA is TGCGCCAGCTGCCTTGGGACAGGTTCTAATGAAAAACTGTTTTTT. Translation: CASCLGTGSNEKLFF.